These T cell receptor beta chains were read from a single sample in a study of OX40 agonist ivuxolimab in advanced cancers. TCRdb's copy holds only in-frame clones and misses some; the assay was immunoSEQ multiplex PCR. The sample includes about 68,000 clones, roughly 85% of them seen just once. The source was CD4+ or CD8+ T cells sorted from blood, collected in a trial of the OX40 agonist ivuxolimab. The source of these receptors is an adult with an advanced solid tumor such as melanoma, head and neck, liver or kidney cancer. Each CDR3 is given with its conserved first and last residue. A D gene is named only where the DNA matches it firmly. Clone size is not always given. Where it is, it says once, few, many or a class for expanded clones.

v_gene,j_gene,abundance,d_gene,CDR3nt,CDR3aa
TRBV2,TRBJ2-5,-,-,TGTGCCAGCAGTGAAAACGGGTACCAAGAGACCCAGTACTTC,CASSENGYQETQYF
TRBV6-5,TRBJ1-1,-,TRBD1,TGTGCCAGCAGTTATCTTGGACAGGGAGAAGCTTTCTTT,CASSYLGQGEAFF
TRBV4-1,TRBJ2-3,-,TRBD2,TGCGCCAGCAGCCAAGGCCCGGCGCGGGGGGTAAACACAGATACGCAGTATTTT,CASSQGPARGVNTDTQYF
TRBV10-3,TRBJ1-4,-,TRBD1,TGTGCCATCAGGGGGGACAGAGAGTATGAAAAACTGTTTTTT,CAIRGDREYEKLFF
TRBV28,TRBJ2-7,-,-,TGTGCCAGCAGTTTAGGAGGCAGGGTTTGGTTC,CASSLGGRVWF
TRBV27,TRBJ2-7,-,TRBD2,TGTGCCAGCAGTTCCCCCCGGGGGGGGACTAGAGGCGAGCAGTACTTC,CASSSPRGGTRGEQYF
TRBV7-2,TRBJ2-1,-,-,TGTGCCAGCAGCCGATTGGGAGTTTACAATGAGCAGTTCTTC,CASSRLGVYNEQFF
TRBV28,TRBJ1-2,-,-,TGTGCCAGCAGTTTAAACGGGGGCAATGGCTACACCTTC,CASSLNGGNGYTF
TRBV7-2,TRBJ1-1,-,TRBD1,TGTGCCAGCAGCTTCGTCCCGGGACAGGGGGTGAACACTGAAGCTTTCTTT,CASSFVPGQGVNTEAFF
TRBV5-6,TRBJ2-4,-,-,TGTGCCAGCACCCGGTTAGCCAAAAACATTCAGTACTTC,CASTRLAKNIQYF
TRBV11-2,TRBJ1-2,-,-,TGTGCCAGCAGCTTAGATCGACAGAGCTATGGCTACACCTTC,CASSLDRQSYGYTF
TRBV7-3,TRBJ2-1,-,-,TGTGCCAGCAGCTCCGTCACCGGGGGCTACAATGAGCAGTTCTTC,CASSSVTGGYNEQFF
TRBV18,TRBJ1-1,-,TRBD1,TGTGCCAGCTCACCACCAAACTCCAGGGGGGCCAACACTGAAGCTTTCTTT,CASSPPNSRGANTEAFF
TRBV6-4,TRBJ2-2,once,-,TGTGCCAGCAGTTGGCTAGCAGACACCGGGGAGCTGTTTTTT,CASSWLADTGELFF
TRBV7-9,TRBJ2-1,-,TRBD1,TGTGCCAGCAGCTTAGCTACAGGGGACGAGCAGTTCTTC,CASSLATGDEQFF
TRBV11-2,TRBJ2-1,-,-,TGTGCCAGCAGCTCCTTCAGGGGAAGTACGAATGAGCAGTTCTTC,CASSSFRGSTNEQFF
TRBV19,TRBJ2-7,once,-,TGTGCCAGTAGTATTGGGGGCTACGAGCAGTACTTC,CASSIGGYEQYF
TRBV10-3,TRBJ1-1,-,-,TGTGCCATCAGTGAGAGGCAGGGACCCGGAACTGAAGCTTTCTTT,CAISERQGPGTEAFF
TRBV7-9,TRBJ2-3,-,-,TGTGCCAGCAGCTTAACGGGCAGCACAGATACGCAGTATTTT,CASSLTGSTDTQYF
TRBV7-9,TRBJ1-1,-,-,TGTGCCAGCAGTCCCGGGACCGGTCTTAACACTGAAGCTTTCTTT,CASSPGTGLNTEAFF
TRBV9,TRBJ1-4,-,TRBD1,TGTGCCAGCAGTCAGGGGGCTAAGTTTGAAAAACTGTTTTTT,CASSQGAKFEKLFF
TRBV19,TRBJ1-5,-,-,TGTGCCAGTAAGATTGGGGGTAGCAATCAGCCCCAGCATTTT,CASKIGGSNQPQHF
TRBV27,TRBJ1-2,-,TRBD1,TGTGCCACCTCAGGGGGGGGGTATGGCTACACCTTC,CATSGGGYGYTF
TRBV11-2,TRBJ1-3,-,-,TGTGCCAGCAGCTCCCCCGGGCTCTCTGGAAACACCATATATTTT,CASSSPGLSGNTIYF
TRBV28,TRBJ2-1,-,-,TGTGCCAGCAGTTTGGTCGGGGACCCGAGCTCCTACAATGAGCAGTTCTTC,CASSLVGDPSSYNEQFF
TRBV11-2,TRBJ2-7,-,TRBD2,TGTGCCAGCAGCCCGACGGCCGGTGGGAGGGACGGCGAGCAGTACTTC,CASSPTAGGRDGEQYF
TRBV9,TRBJ2-3,-,TRBD2,TGTGCCAGCAGCGCCGGACTAGCGGGAGGGCAAGATACGCAGTATTTT,CASSAGLAGGQDTQYF
TRBV18,TRBJ2-5,-,-,TGTGCCAGCTCAGTTCAGGGTTCCCAAGAGACCCAGTACTTC,CASSVQGSQETQYF
TRBV6-5,TRBJ2-3,-,-,TGTGCCAGCAGGGACAGCACAGATACGCAGTATTTT,CASRDSTDTQYF
TRBV27,TRBJ2-2,-,TRBD1,TGTGCCAGCAGTTCGCCGGACAGGGCCAACACCGGGGAGCTGTTTTTT,CASSSPDRANTGELFF
TRBV19,TRBJ1-1,-,TRBD1,TGTGCCAGTACCACGGGACAGTCGAACACTGAAGCTTTCTTT,CASTTGQSNTEAFF
TRBV7-3,TRBJ1-1,once,-,TGTGCCAGCAGCTCTGGACAGTTCGGGACTGAAGCTTTCTTT,CASSSGQFGTEAFF